One sample yielded the 12 T cell receptor beta chains listed below, sequenced in a study of shared clonotypes between healthy human individuals. TCRdb keeps only in-frame clones here, not all; method: immunoSEQ multiplex PCR. The table includes hundreds of thousands of clones, roughly 95% detected once. Terminally differentiated effector memory CD45RA+ cells were excluded from the naive CD8 cells, which were CD45RO-negative and positively selected for CCR7. Sequenced input: naive CD8+ T cells sorted from blood. The origin of the receptors is a woman between 25 and 40 years old in good health.

This chain uses TRBV10-3 with TRBJ2-1, with TRBD1 identical over 8 bases. The V and J ends lost 2 bases and 2 bases, in that order; junction bases with no gene match: 5. Per the germline V gene, CDR1 is ENHRY and CDR2 is SYGVKD. The CDR3 contains 16 residues. CDR3 coding DNA: TGTGCCATCAGTGAGGCCGCAGGGGGCACCTACAATGAGCAGTTCTTC. Amino acids: CAISEAAGGTYNEQFF.

This chain uses TRBV28 with TRBJ2-1; D not certain. Trimming removed 4 bases from V and 8 bases from J, with 24 bases in between. Germline CDR1 MDHEN, CDR2 SYDVKM. This CDR3 is built from 17 residues. The CDR3 region is CASSSSVRRRAIDEQFF. CDR3 sequence (DNA): TGTGCCAGCAGTTCGAGTGTACGTCGTAGGGCAATTGATGAGCAGTTCTTC.

The chain combines TRBV6-5 with TRBJ1-1; D is uncertain. Germline V gene sequence: CDR1 MNHEY, CDR2 SVGAGI. V was clipped by 3 bases and J by 3 bases, with 8 bases between them. The CDR3 has 13 amino acids. The CDR3 is CASSYRDDTEAFF. CDR3 nucleotides: TGTGCCAGCAGTTATCGCGACGACACTGAAGCTTTCTTT.

To note about this clone: Other DNA sequences of this sample code for an identical CDR3. The V call is TRBV28, the J call TRBJ1-1; TRBD1 matches at 8 bases. The V gene's germline CDR1 is MDHEN and CDR2 SYDVKM. J lost 5 bases, V lost 2 bases, and 4 bases had no gene match. The CDR3 is 14 residues long. The CDR3 sequence is CASSLQGAYTEAFF. The CDR3 region has the DNA TGTGCCAGCAGTTTACAGGGGGCGTATACTGAAGCTTTCTTT.

The chain joins TRBV9 to TRBJ1-1; maybe TRBD1 (6 bases). Trimming took off 4 bases at V and 1 base at J, with 11 bases between the two ends. The CDR3 totals 14 residues. Germline lookup yields CDR1 SGDLS and CDR2 YYNGEE. CDR3 loop: CASSQGGENTEAFF. The CDR3 DNA is TGTGCCAGCAGCCAAGGGGGGGAGAACACTGAAGCTTTCTTT.

The chain combines TRBV28 with TRBJ2-3, with a weak D call TRBD2 (6 bases). V was clipped by 5 bases and J by 8 bases, with 14 bases between them. Per the germline V gene, CDR1 is MDHEN and CDR2 is SYDVKM. CDR3 size: 13 residues. The CDR3 DNA sequence: TGTGCCAGCAGTCCGACTAGTTGGGCTACGCAGTATTTT. This translates into CASSPTSWATQYF. The whole variable domain, filled in from reference TRBV28 and TRBJ2-3, reads DVKVTQSSRYLVKRTGEKVFLECVQDMDHENMFWYRQDPGLGLRLIYFSYDVKMKEKGDIPEGYSVSREKKERFSLILESASTNQTSMYLCASSPTSWATQYFGPGTRLTVL.

The chain couples TRBV7-9 to TRBJ2-7, with 7 bases that match TRBD2. CDR3 length: 14 amino acids. The V and J ends lost 0 bases and 5 bases, in that order; junction bases with no gene match: 4. Per germline, CDR1 SEHNR and CDR2 FQNEAQ (reference sequence). For the CDR3, the DNA is TGTGCCAGCAGCTTAGCGGGAGGGCCCCACGAGCAGTACTTC. Encoded protein: CASSLAGGPHEQYF.

The chain recombines TRBV15 with TRBJ2-5; TRBD1 aligns across 10 bases. The tail of the sequence fits TRBJ2-7 better, so the J call may be wrong. CDR3 size: 15 residues. Per the germline V gene, CDR1 is LNHNV and CDR2 is YYDKDF (reference sequence). The CDR3 here is CATSRRGQGRIEQYF. For the CDR3, the DNA is TGTGCCACCAGCAGACGGGGACAGGGGAGGATCGAGCAGTACTTC.

The chain has TRBV5-1 and TRBJ2-1; D gene unclear. Between the trimmed V and J ends, which lost 0 bases and 4 bases, there was a span of 14 bases. From germline, CDR1 is SGHRS and CDR2 YFSETQ. The CDR3 length is 16 residues. CDR3 sequence: CASSLEIPLRYNEQFF. In DNA form, the CDR3 reads TGCGCCAGCAGCTTGGAGATTCCTCTAAGATACAATGAGCAGTTCTTC.

The gene calls are TRBV19 and TRBJ1-2; 9 nucleotides line up with TRBD1. The CDR3 runs to 16 residues. Per the germline V gene, CDR1 is LNHDA and CDR2 is SQIVND (reference sequence). Trimming cost V 4 bases and J 2 bases; bases outside gene matches: 8. The CDR3 region is CASSTTRDRENYGYTF. The CDR3 DNA is TGTGCCAGTAGTACGACCCGGGACAGGGAGAACTATGGCTACACCTTC.

The chain is built from TRBV28 and TRBJ1-1; 10 bases match TRBD1. CDR1 is MDHEN and CDR2 is SYDVKM in the germline V gene. The J segment lost 7 bases and the V segment lost 6 bases, leaving 8 bases of the junction unmatched. This CDR3 is built from 14 residues. The CDR3 bases are TGTGCCAGCAGCCCCGACAGGGGGCGCGGTGAAGCTTTCTTT. Protein product: CASSPDRGRGEAFF.

The V call is TRBV28, the J call TRBJ2-1; TRBD2 is a possible D gene (5 bases). V gave up 7 bases and J gave up 0 bases, with 16 bases separating them. This CDR3 has 16 amino acids. Looked up from germline, CDR1 is MDHEN and CDR2 is SYDVKM. The CDR3 protein is CASTPAEGYSYNEQFF. CDR3 in DNA: TGTGCCAGCACCCCGGCTGAGGGATACTCCTACAATGAGCAGTTCTTC.